This TCR beta chain originates from a study of blood T cells in healthy people across ages. Study-level results: Those diversity estimates obtained from one million T cells were thought to be underestimates. PBMC samples, being unsorted, prevented any conclusive comparison of naive and antigen-experienced cells.

This clonotype appeared a few times. What it recognizes is unknown. A second PCR of 7 to 11 cycles used a sample-barcoded 5' primer and a J-beta primer mix. TCRdb recomputed calls from the 5' RACE reads with MiXCR, one row per CDR3 protein. The sample yields under 1 million distinct CDR3 sequences, 40% to 50% seen once. Germline V lookup: CDR1 MNHEY, CDR2 SVGAGI. Trimming removed 2 bases at V and 3 bases at J, with 8 bases between. The CDR3 totals 14 residues. Sample: blood. The sequence came from a man aged 55 to 70 in good health. J is TRBJ1-5 and V is TRBV6-5; a weak D match, TRBD1 (5 bases). The CDR3 coding sequence is TGTGCCAGCAGTTACGACAGACTCAATCAGCCCCAGCATTTT. The encoded protein is CASSYDRLNQPQHF.